The 22 T cell receptor beta chains given below trace back to one sample, sequenced in a study of blood T cell repertoires in COVID-19. TCRdb's copy holds only in-frame clones and misses some; the assay was immunoSEQ multiplex PCR. The sample includes a few hundred thousand clones, about 87% of them seen just once. Material for sequencing was peripheral blood. These TCRs come from a woman aged 30 to 39 with COVID-19, enrolled during active disease.

The rearrangement joins TRBV28 to TRBJ1-1, with D hard to call. Trimming cost V 2 bases and J 0 bases, with 7 bases left between them. The CDR3 has 14 amino acids. Germline lookup yields CDR1 MDHEN and CDR2 SYDVKM. The CDR3 sequence: CASSLSQMNTEAFF. As DNA, the CDR3 is TGTGCCAGCAGTTTAAGTCAGATGAACACTGAAGCTTTCTTT.

The V and J genes are TRBV5-6 and TRBJ2-4; maybe TRBD1 (6 bases). Trimming took 5 bases from V and 7 from J, leaving 13 bases between them. Germline CDR1 and CDR2: SGHDT and YYEEEE. This CDR3 region has 13 residues. The CDR3 is CASSLRTVNIQYF. In DNA form, the CDR3 reads TGTGCCAGCAGTCTCCGGACAGTCAACATTCAGTACTTC.

The chain is built from TRBV6-2 or TRBV6-3 and TRBJ2-2, with 7 positions matching TRBD2. V trimming: 6 bases; J trimming: 1 base; junction bases outside the gene matches: 11. The CDR3 spans 17 residues. Germline V CDR1 and CDR2: MNHEY, SVGEGT. The CDR3 sequence is CASSRGSLAVNTGELFF. CDR3 sequence (DNA): TGTGCCAGCAGCCGGGGATCCCTAGCGGTGAACACCGGGGAGCTGTTTTTT.

The rearrangement joins TRBV5-4 to TRBJ2-3; 7 bases align to TRBD1. Germline CDR1 is SGHNT and CDR2 is YYREEE (reference sequence). CDR3 length: 14 residues. Unmatched junction bases numbered 3, after V lost 5 bases and J lost 0 bases. CDR3 in amino acids: CASSLTGSTDTQYF. CDR3 nucleotide sequence: TGTGCCAGCAGTTTGACAGGGAGCACAGATACGCAGTATTTT.

The J gene is TRBJ1-2, the V gene TRBV5-5, with 7 bases identical to TRBD1. Trimming removed 4 bases from V and 4 bases from J; junction bases left unmatched: 10. The germline V gene has CDR1 SGHKS and CDR2 YYEKEE (reference sequence). The length of the CDR3 is 15 residues. The CDR3 region is CASSTRQGLGYGYTF. The DNA for the CDR3 is TGTGCCAGCAGCACCCGACAGGGACTTGGCTATGGCTACACCTTC.

V usage is TRBV6-5 and J usage is TRBJ1-2; no firm D call. V dropped 9 bases and J dropped 4 bases, with 12 bases sitting between them. Germline V gene sequence: CDR1 MNHEY, CDR2 SVGAGI. The CDR3 has 12 amino acids. In DNA form, the CDR3 reads TGTGCCAGTGAGCGGATTCGCTATGGCTACACCTTC. This codes for CASERIRYGYTF.

The rearrangement links TRBV6-2 or TRBV6-3 to TRBJ1-1, with D unclear. This CDR3 region has 15 residues. V was pared by 2 bases and J by 0 bases, with 10 bases between. Per the germline V gene, CDR1 is MNHEY and CDR2 is SVGEGT. The CDR3 here is CASSYPRGMNTEAFF. CDR3 DNA: TGTGCCAGCAGTTACCCCCGAGGCATGAACACTGAAGCTTTCTTT.

This sequence joins TRBV2 and TRBJ2-3; D remains unclear. Germline lookup yields CDR1 SNHLY and CDR2 FYNNEI. V was clipped by 2 bases and J by 0 bases, with 9 bases between them. CDR3 size: 15 residues. CDR3 nucleotides: TGTGCCAGCAGTGAAATGGGCACAAGCACAGATACGCAGTATTTT. Protein product: CASSEMGTSTDTQYF.

V and J are TRBV5-6 and TRBJ2-5, with TRBD1 as a possible D gene (6 bases). Trimming stripped 1 base from V and 5 bases from J, with 12 bases between. Per the germline V gene, CDR1 is SGHDT and CDR2 is YYEEEE. This CDR3 comprises 14 residues. CDR3 DNA: TGTGCCAGCAGCTTGCTACAGGGTGGGGAGACCCAGTACTTC. This sequence encodes CASSLLQGGETQYF.

V and J are TRBV6-5 and TRBJ1-2, with TRBD1 matching 8 bases. Losses at the gene ends were 10 bases for V and 7 bases for J; bases not matched to a gene: 17. There are 15 residues in the CDR3. Germline V gene sequence: CDR1 MNHEY, CDR2 SVGAGI. The DNA of the CDR3 is TGTGCCACCACCCGGGACAGGCGTAACTATGGTGGCTACACCTTC. It specifies CATTRDRRNYGGYTF.

This chain links TRBV11-2 with TRBJ1-1; D gene unclear. The V gene's germline CDR1 is SGHAT and CDR2 FQNNGV. The ends were cut back, 0 bases at V and 2 bases at J, with 13 bases in the middle. CDR3 length equals 16 residues. This chain's CDR3 is CASSLDALVINTEAFF. As DNA, the CDR3 is TGTGCCAGCAGCTTAGATGCGCTGGTCATTAACACTGAAGCTTTCTTT.

J is TRBJ2-1 and V is TRBV6-6, with TRBD2 matching 11 bases. Germline V gene lookup returns CDR1 MNHNY and CDR2 SVGAGI (reference sequence). The CDR3 is 15 residues long. Losses at the gene ends were 5 bases for V and 4 bases for J; bases not matched to a gene: 4. CDR3 sequence (DNA): TGTGCCAGCAGTACTAGCGGGAGAGGGTACAATGAGCAGTTCTTC. This translates into CASSTSGRGYNEQFF.

The chain has TRBV5-1 and TRBJ2-7; 8 bases are shared with TRBD1. Losses at the gene ends were 0 bases for V and 2 bases for J; bases not matched to a gene: 7. CDR3 length: 16 residues. Germline CDR1 reads SGHRS; CDR2 reads YFSETQ. CDR3 sequence: CASSLAFQGAPYEQYF. CDR3 in DNA: TGCGCCAGCAGCTTGGCGTTCCAGGGGGCACCCTACGAGCAGTACTTC.

V and J are TRBV5-1 and TRBJ2-2; the match to TRBD2 covers 7 bases. V lost 2 bases, J lost 3 bases, and 4 bases stayed unmatched. Germline assignment: CDR1 SGHRS and CDR2 YFSETQ. This CDR3 has 15 residues. The CDR3 DNA reads TGCGCCAGCAGCTTCAAGGGAGGGGACACCGGGGAGCTGTTTTTT. Its translation: CASSFKGGDTGELFF. The full variable domain, rest sourced from reference TRBV5-1 and TRBJ2-2, is KAGVTQTPRYLIKTRGQQVTLSCSPISGHRSVSWYQQTPGQGLQFLFEYFSETQRNKGNFPGRFSGRQFSNSRSEMNVSTLELGDSALYLCASSFKGGDTGELFFGEGSRLTVL.

This clone was recorded only once. The chain recombines TRBV3-1 (or the pseudogene TRBV3-2) with TRBJ1-1; 7 bases align to TRBD1. The CDR3 sequence is 17 residues long. Trimming removed 4 bases from V and 0 bases from J; junction bases left unmatched: 11. CDR1 and CDR2 from the germline V gene are LGHDT and YNNKEL (reference sequence). The CDR3 DNA is TGTGCCAGCAGCCGGGTTACGGGACAGCCCATGAACACTGAAGCTTTCTTT. It yields the protein CASSRVTGQPMNTEAFF.

The rearrangement links TRBV19 to TRBJ1-6; no clear D. Germline V lookup: CDR1 LNHDA, CDR2 SQIVND (reference sequence). The length of the CDR3 is 12 residues. Between the trimmed V and J ends, which lost 4 bases and 6 bases, there was a span of 4 bases. In nucleotides, the CDR3 is TGTGCCAGTAGTACGAGTAATTCACCCCTCCACTTT. It yields the protein CASSTSNSPLHF.

The chain uses TRBV19 and TRBJ2-2, with a possible D match to TRBD1 (5 bases). Germline CDR1 is LNHDA and CDR2 is SQIVND (reference sequence). Trimming pared 3 bases from V and 6 bases from J, leaving 14 bases between. This CDR3 has 15 residues. The CDR3 DNA sequence: TGTGCCAGTAGTATCGGGCAGGGTGCGGCCGGGGAGCTGTTTTTT. The encoded protein is CASSIGQGAAGELFF.

The V call is TRBV24-1, the J call TRBJ2-7; 8 bases line up with TRBD1. The CDR3 has 12 amino acids. Trimming removed 8 bases from V and 4 bases from J; junction bases left unmatched: 3. Germline V gives CDR1 KGHDR, CDR2 SFDVKD. The CDR3 spells CATTGGTYEQYF. The DNA for the CDR3 is TGTGCCACCACAGGGGGCACTTACGAGCAGTACTTC.

The chain links TRBV7-2 to TRBJ1-6; D possibly corresponds to TRBD1 (6 bases). This CDR3 has 12 residues. Germline CDR1 is SGHTA and CDR2 is FQGNSA. V lost 6 bases and J lost 13, with 13 bases in between. The CDR3 protein is CASRSTTGPLHF. Here the CDR3 DNA reads TGTGCCAGCAGGTCAACCACAGGGCCCCTCCACTTT.

In its sample, this clone was seen once. The rearrangement joins TRBV2 to TRBJ1-2; no reliable D call. Germline loops: CDR1 SNHLY, CDR2 FYNNEI. This CDR3 region has 11 residues. V shed 6 bases and J shed 4 bases, with 6 bases lying between them. CDR3 DNA sequence: TGTGCCAGCAGCCGGGTCTATGGCTACACCTTC. It translates to CASSRVYGYTF.

The V and J genes are TRBV7-2 and TRBJ1-2; TRBD1 aligns across 10 bases. CDR1 and CDR2 (germline): SGHTA, FQGNSA. V lost 6 bases and J lost 8; bases outside the gene matches: 9. The CDR3 runs to 14 residues. The CDR3 loop reads CASSLTGGRWGYTF. CDR3 DNA: TGTGCCAGCAGTTTGACAGGGGGCCGTTGGGGCTACACCTTC.

For the CDR3, the DNA is TGTGCCAGCAGCTTTAGGTCTAGCGGGTCCGGGGAGCTGTTTTTT. This gives the protein CASSFRSSGSGELFF. The chain links TRBV7-2 to TRBJ2-2; TRBD2 matches 8 bases. The germline gives CDR1 SGHTA, CDR2 FQGNSA. This CDR3 contains 15 residues. J lost 6 bases, V lost 3 bases, and 6 bases had no gene match.